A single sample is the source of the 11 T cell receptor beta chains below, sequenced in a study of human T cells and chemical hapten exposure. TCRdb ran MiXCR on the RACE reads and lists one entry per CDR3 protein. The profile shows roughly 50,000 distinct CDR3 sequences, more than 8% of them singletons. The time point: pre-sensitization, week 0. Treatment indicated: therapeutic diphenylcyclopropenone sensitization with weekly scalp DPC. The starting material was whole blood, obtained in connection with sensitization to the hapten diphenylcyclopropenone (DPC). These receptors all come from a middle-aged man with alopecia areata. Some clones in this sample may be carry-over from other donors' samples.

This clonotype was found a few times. DNA of the CDR3: TGTGCCAGCAGCGATCTGGCGGGAGGGCCTAACAATGAGCAGTTCTTC. Protein product: CASSDLAGGPNNEQFF. V is TRBV4-2 and J is TRBJ2-1, with 9 bases aligning to TRBD2. With 5 bases clipped from V and 5 bases from J, the junction kept 10 bases outside the gene matches. Germline V gene data show CDR1 as LGHNA and CDR2 as YNFKEQ. The CDR3 runs 16 residues.

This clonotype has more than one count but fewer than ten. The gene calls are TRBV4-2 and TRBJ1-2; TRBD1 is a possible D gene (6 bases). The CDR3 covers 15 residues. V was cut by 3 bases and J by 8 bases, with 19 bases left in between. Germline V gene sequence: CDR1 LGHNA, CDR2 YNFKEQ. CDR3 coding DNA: TGTGCCAGCAGCCATCCCTCTACAGGGTCGCAGGGCTACACCTTC. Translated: CASSHPSTGSQGYTF.

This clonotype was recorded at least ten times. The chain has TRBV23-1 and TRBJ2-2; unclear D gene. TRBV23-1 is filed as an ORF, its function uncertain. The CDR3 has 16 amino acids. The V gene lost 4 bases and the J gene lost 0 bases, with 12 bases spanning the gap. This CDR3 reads CASSLPPNTNTGELFF. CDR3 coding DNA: TGCGCCAGCAGTCTCCCCCCCAACACGAACACCGGGGAGCTGTTTTTT.

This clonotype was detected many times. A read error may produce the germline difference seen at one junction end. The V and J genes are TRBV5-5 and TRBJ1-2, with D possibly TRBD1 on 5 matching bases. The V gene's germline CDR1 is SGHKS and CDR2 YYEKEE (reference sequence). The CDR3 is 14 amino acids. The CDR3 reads CASRLGWDFYGYTF. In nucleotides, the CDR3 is TGTGCCAGCAGGTTGGGGTGGGACTTCTATGGCTACACCTTC.

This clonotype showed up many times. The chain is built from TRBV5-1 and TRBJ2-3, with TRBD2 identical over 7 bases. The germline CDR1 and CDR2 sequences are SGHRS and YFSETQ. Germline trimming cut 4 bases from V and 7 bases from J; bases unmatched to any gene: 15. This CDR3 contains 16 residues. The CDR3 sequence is CASSPQDRAGRHTQYF. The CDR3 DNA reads TGCGCCAGCAGCCCCCAGGACCGGGCCGGGAGGCATACGCAGTATTTT.

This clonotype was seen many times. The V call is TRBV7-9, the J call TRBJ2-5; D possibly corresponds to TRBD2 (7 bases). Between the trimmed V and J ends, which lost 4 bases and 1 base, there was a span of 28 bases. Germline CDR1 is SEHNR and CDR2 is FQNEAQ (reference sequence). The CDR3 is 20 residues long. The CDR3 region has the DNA TGTGCCAGCAGCTCACCAAGGTTGGCGGGAGAAGGGGGAATCCAAGAGACCCAGTACTTC. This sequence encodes CASSSPRLAGEGGIQETQYF.

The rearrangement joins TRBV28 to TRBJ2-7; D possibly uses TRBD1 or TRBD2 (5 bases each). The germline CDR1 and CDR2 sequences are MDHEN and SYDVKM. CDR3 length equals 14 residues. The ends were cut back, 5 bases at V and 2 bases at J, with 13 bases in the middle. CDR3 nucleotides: TGTGCCAGCAGTGACCCCGGGGCGACCTACGAGCAGTACTTC. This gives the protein CASSDPGATYEQYF.

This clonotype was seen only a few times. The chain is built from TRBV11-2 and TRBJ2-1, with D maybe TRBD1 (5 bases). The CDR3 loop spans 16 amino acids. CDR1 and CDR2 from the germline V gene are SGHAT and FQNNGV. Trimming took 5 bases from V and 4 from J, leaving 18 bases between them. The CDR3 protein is CASSTINQGTYNEQFF. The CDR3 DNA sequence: TGTGCCAGCAGCACGATAAACCAGGGAACTTACAATGAGCAGTTCTTC.

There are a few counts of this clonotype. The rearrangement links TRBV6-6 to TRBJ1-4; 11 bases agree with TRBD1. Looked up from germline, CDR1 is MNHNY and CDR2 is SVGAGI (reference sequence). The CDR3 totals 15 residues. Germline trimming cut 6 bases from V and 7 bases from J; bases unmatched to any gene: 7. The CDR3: CASSLTGTGGEKLFF. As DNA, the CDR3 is TGTGCCAGCAGCCTCACCGGGACAGGGGGTGAAAAACTGTTTTTT.

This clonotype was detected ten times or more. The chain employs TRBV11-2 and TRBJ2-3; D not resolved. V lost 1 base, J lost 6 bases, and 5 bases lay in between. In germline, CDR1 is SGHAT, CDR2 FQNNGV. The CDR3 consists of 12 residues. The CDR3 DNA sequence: TGTGCCAGCAGCTTAGGCGCGGATACGCAGTATTTT. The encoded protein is CASSLGADTQYF.

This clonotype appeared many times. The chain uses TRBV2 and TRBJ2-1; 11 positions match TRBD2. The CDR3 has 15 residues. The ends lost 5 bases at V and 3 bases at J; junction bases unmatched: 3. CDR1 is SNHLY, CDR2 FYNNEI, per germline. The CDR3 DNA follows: TGTGCCAGCAGTTCCCTAGCGGGAGGCTACAATGAGCAGTTCTTC. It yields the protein CASSSLAGGYNEQFF.